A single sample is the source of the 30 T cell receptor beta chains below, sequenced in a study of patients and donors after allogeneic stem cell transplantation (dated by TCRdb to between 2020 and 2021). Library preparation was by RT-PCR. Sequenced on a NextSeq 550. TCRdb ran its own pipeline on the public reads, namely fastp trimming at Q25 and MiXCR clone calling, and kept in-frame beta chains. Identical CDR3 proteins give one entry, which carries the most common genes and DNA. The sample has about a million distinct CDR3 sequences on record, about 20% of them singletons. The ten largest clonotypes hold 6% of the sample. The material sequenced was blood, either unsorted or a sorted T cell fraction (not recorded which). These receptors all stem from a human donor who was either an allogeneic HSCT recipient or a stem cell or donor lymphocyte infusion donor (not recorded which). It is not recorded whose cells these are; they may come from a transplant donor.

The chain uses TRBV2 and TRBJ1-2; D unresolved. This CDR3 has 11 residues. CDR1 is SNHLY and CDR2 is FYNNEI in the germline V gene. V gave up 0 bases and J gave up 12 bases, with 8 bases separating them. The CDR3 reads CASSEALRDTF. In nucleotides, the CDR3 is TGTGCCAGCAGTGAAGCGCTTCGGGACACCTTC.

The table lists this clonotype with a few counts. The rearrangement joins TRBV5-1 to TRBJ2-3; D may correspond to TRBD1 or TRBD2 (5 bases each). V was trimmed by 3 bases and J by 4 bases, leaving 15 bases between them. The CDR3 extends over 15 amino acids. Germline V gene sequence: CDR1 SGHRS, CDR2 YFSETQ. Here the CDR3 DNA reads TGCGCCAGCAGCTCCGGGACCCGCCTCCCAGATACGCAGTATTTT. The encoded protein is CASSSGTRLPDTQYF.

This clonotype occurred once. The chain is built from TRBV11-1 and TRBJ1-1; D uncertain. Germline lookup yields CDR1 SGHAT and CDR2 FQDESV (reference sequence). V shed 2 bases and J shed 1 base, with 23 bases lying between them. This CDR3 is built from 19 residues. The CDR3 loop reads CASSLQNIRTASSNTEAFF. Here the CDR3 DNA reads TGTGCCAGCAGCTTACAGAATATCCGGACGGCGAGTTCGAACACTGAAGCTTTCTTT.

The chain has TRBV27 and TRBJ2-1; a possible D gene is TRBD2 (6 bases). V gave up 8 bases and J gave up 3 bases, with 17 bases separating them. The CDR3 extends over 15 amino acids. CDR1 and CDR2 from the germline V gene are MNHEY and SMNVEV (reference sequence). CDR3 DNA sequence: TGTGCCAGCGCCGCCTTAGCGGAGGGCTACAATGAGCAGTTCTTC. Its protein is CASAALAEGYNEQFF.

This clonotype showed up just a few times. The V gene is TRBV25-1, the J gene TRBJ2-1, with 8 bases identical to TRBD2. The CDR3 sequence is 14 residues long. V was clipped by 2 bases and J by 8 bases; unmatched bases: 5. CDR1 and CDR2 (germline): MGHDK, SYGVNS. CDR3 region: CASSEGSGKDEQFF. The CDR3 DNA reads TGTGCCAGCAGTGAAGGTAGCGGGAAAGATGAGCAGTTCTTC. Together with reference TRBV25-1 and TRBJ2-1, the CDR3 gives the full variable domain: EADIYQTPRYLVIGTGKKITLECSQTMGHDKMYWYQQDPGMELHLIHYSYGVNSTEKGDLSSESTVSRIRTEHFPLTLESARPSHTSQYLCASSEGSGKDEQFFGPGTRLTVL.

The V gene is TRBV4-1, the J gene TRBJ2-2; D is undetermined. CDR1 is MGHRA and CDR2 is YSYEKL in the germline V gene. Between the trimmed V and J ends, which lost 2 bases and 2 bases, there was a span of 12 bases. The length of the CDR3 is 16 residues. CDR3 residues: CASSQSWGPNTGELFF. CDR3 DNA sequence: TGCGCCAGCAGCCAAAGCTGGGGTCCTAACACCGGGGAGCTGTTTTTT.

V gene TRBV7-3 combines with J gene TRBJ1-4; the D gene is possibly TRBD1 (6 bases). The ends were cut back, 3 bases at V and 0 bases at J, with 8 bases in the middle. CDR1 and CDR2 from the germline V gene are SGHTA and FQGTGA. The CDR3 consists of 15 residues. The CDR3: CASSLNRATNEKLFF. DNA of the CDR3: TGTGCCAGCAGCTTGAACAGGGCAACTAATGAAAAACTGTTTTTT.

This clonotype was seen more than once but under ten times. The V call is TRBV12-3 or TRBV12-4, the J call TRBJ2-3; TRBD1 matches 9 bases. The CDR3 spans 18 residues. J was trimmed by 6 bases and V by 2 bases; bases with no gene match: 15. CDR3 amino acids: CASSLTPSGTGLYDTQYF. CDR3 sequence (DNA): TGTGCCAGCAGTTTAACTCCCAGCGGGACAGGGTTGTATGATACGCAGTATTTT.

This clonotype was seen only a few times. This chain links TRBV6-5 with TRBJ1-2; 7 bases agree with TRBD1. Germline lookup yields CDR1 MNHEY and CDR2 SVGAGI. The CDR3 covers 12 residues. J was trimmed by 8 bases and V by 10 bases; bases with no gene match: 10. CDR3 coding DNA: TGTGCCACGCGACAGGGAGTGCGGGGCTACACCTTC. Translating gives CATRQGVRGYTF.

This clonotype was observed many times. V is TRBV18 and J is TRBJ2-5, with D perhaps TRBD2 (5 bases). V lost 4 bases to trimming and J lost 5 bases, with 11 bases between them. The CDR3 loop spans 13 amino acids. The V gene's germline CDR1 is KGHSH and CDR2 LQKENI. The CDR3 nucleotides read TGTGCCAGCTCACGGAGCGGTTCGGAGACCCAGTACTTC. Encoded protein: CASSRSGSETQYF. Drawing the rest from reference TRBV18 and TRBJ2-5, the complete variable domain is NAGVMQNPRHLVRRRGQEARLRCSPMKGHSHVYWYRQLPEEGLKFMVYLQKENIIDESGMPKERFSAEFPKEGPSILRIQQVVRGDSAAYFCASSRSGSETQYFGPGTRLLVL.

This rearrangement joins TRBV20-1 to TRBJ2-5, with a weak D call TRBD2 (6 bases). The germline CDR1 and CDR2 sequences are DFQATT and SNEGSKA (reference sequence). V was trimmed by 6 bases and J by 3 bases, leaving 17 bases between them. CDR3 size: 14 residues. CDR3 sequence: CSAETSRVKETQYF. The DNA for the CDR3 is TGCAGTGCCGAGACTAGTCGGGTTAAAGAGACCCAGTACTTC.

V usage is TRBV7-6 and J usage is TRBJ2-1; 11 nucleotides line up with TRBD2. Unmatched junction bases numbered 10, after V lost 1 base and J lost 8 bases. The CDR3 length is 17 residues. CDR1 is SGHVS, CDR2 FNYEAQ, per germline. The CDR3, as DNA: TGTGCCAGCAGCTTAGAACTAGCGGGAGCCTGGGGCGATGAGCAGTTCTTC. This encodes CASSLELAGAWGDEQFF. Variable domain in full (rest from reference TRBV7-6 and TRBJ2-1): GAGVSQSPRYKVTKRGQDVALRCDPISGHVSLYWYRQALGQGPEFLTYFNYEAQQDKSGLPNDRFSAERPEGSISTLTIQRTEQRDSAMYRCASSLELAGAWGDEQFFGPGTRLTVL.

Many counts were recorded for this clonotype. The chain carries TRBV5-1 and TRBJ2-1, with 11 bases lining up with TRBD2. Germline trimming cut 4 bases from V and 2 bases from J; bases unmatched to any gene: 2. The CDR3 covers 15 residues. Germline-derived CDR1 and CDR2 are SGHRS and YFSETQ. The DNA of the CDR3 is TGCGCCAGCAGCCCACTAGCGGGAGCCTACAATGAGCAGTTCTTC. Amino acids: CASSPLAGAYNEQFF.

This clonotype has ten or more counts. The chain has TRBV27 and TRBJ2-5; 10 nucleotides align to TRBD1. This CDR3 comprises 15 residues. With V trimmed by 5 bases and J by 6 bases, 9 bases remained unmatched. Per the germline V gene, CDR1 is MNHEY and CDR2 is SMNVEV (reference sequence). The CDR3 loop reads CASSPLGQGGQTQYF. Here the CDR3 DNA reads TGTGCCAGCAGTCCACTCGGACAGGGGGGACAGACCCAGTACTTC.

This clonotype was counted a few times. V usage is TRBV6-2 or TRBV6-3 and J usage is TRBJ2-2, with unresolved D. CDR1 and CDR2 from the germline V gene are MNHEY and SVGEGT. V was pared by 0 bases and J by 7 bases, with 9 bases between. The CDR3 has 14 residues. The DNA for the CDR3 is TGTGCCAGCAGTTACTCCACAGTGGGCGGGGAGCTGTTTTTT. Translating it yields CASSYSTVGGELFF.

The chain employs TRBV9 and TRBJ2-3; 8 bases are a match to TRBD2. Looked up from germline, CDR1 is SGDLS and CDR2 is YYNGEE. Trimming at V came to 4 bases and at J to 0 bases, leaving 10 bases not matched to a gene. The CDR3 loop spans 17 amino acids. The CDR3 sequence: CASSLNSGLASTDTQYF. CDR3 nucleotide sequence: TGTGCCAGCAGCCTAAACTCTGGACTAGCTAGCACAGATACGCAGTATTTT.

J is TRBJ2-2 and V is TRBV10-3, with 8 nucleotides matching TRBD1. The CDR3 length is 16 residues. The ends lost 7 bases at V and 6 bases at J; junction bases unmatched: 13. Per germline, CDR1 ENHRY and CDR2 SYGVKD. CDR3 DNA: TGTGCCATCACCAAGAAGGACAGGGCAGTTGCCGGGGAGCTGTTTTTT. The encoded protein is CAITKKDRAVAGELFF.

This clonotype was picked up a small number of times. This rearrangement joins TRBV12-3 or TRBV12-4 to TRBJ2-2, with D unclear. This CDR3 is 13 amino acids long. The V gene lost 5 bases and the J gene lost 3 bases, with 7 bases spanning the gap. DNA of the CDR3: TGTGCCAGCAGTAAGGTCGACACCGGGGAGCTGTTTTTT. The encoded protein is CASSKVDTGELFF.

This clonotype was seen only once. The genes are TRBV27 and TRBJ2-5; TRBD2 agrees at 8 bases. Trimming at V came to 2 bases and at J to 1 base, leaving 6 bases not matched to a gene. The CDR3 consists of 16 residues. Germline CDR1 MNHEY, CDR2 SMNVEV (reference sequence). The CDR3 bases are TGTGCCAGCAGTTTAGCGGGCGGGGGGCTCCAAGAGACCCAGTACTTC. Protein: CASSLAGGGLQETQYF.

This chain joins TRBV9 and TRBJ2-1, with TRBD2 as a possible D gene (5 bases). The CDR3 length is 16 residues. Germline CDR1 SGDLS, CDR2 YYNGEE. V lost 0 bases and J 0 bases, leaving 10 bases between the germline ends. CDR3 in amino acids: CASSVERISSYNEQFF. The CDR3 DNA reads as TGTGCCAGCAGCGTAGAGCGGATCAGCTCCTACAATGAGCAGTTCTTC.

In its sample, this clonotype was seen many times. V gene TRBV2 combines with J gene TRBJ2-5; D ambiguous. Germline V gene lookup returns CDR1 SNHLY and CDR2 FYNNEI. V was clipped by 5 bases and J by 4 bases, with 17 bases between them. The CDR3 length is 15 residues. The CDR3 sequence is CASSPGPRRGETQYF. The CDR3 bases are TGTGCCAGCAGTCCCGGGCCCCGAAGAGGAGAGACCCAGTACTTC.

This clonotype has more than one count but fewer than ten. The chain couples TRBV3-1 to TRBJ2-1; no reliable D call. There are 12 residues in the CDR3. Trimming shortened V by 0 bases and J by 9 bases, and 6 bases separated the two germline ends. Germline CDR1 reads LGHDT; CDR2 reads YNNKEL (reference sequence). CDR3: CASSQERAEQFF. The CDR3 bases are TGTGCCAGCAGCCAAGAGCGAGCTGAGCAGTTCTTC.

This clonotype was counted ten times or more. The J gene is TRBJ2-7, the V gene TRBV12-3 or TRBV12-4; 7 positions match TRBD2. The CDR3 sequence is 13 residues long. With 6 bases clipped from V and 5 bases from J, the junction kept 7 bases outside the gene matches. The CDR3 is CASSPRGDNEQYF. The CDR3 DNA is TGTGCCAGCAGCCCCCGGGGGGATAACGAGCAGTACTTC.

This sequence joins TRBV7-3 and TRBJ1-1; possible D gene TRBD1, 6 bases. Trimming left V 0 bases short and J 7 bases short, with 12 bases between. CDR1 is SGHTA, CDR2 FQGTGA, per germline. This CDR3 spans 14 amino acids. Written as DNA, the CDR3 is TGTGCCAGCAGCTTAACTGGGGGCAATGGTGAAGCTTTCTTT. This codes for CASSLTGGNGEAFF. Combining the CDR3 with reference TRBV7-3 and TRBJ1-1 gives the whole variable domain GAGVSQTPSNKVTEKGKYVELRCDPISGHTALYWYRQSLGQGPEFLIYFQGTGAADDSGLPNDRFFAVRPEGSVSTLKIQRTERGDSAVYLCASSLTGGNGEAFFGQGTRLTVV.

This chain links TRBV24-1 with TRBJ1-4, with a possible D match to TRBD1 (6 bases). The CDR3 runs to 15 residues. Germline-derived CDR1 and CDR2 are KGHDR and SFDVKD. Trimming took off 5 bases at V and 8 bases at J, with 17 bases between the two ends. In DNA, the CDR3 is TGTGCCACCAGTGGTACAGGGATTGGTGGAGAAAAACTGTTTTTT. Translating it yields CATSGTGIGGEKLFF.

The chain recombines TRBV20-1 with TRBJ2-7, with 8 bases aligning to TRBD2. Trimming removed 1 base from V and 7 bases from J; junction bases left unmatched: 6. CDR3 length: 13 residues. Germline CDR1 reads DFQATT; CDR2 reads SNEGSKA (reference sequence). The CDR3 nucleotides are TGCAGTGCTAGAGTGGGACTAGTGGGTGAGCAGTACTTC. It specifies CSARVGLVGEQYF.

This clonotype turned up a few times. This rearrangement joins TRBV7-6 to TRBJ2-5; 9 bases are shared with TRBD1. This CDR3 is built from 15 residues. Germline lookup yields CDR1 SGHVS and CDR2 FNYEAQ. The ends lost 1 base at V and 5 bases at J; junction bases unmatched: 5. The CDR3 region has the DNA TGTGCCAGCAGCTTAGGGGACAGGGTTAAGGAGACCCAGTACTTC. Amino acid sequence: CASSLGDRVKETQYF.

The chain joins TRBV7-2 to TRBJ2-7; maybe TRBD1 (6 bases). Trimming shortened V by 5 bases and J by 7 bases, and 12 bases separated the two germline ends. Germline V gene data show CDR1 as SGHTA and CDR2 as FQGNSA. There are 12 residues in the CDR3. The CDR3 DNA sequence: TGTGCCAGCAGCCTAAATCAGGGGGAGCAGTACTTC. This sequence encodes CASSLNQGEQYF.

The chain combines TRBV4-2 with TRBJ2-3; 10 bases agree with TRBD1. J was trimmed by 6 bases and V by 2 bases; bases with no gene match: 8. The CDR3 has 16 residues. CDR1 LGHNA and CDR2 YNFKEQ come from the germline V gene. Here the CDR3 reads CASSQYDRGQGDTQYF. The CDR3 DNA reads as TGTGCCAGCAGCCAATACGACAGGGGGCAAGGGGATACGCAGTATTTT.

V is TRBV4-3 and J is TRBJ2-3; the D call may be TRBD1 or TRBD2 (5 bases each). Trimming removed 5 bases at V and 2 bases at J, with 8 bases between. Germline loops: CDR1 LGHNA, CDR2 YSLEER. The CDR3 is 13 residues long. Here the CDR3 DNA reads TGCGCCAGCAGCATCGGGACCACAGATACGCAGTATTTT. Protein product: CASSIGTTDTQYF.